This T cell receptor beta chain was documented in a study of beta chain features in type 1 diabetes. The study, taken as a whole, reports: For Type 1 diabetes patients, all four CD4+ subsets carried TCRB CDR3s that were moderately but significantly shorter.

For this clone: Its specificity is not known.

The germline V gene has CDR1 MDHEN and CDR2 SYDVKM. V shed 3 bases, J shed 8 bases, and the junction held 8 bases outside the gene matches. The CDR3 extends over 15 amino acids. All of the isolated RNA was reverse transcribed, so expressed TCRB transcripts were sequenced. Using immunoSEQ multiplex PCR, the repertoire was profiled, and TCRdb retains in-frame clones only, with some absent. The sample includes approximately 280,000 clones, about 15% of them seen just once. Sequenced: naive CD4+ T cells from blood. This sequence was found in a man between 18 and 35 years old with type 1 diabetes. The chain combines TRBV28 with TRBJ2-4; TRBD1 matches 9 bases. The CDR3 DNA is TGTGCCAGCAGTTTGTCGGCGGACAGGGGTGACATTCAGTACTTC. Its translation: CASSLSADRGDIQYF.